These T cell receptor beta chains were read from a single sample in a study of T-cell memory formation after mild COVID-19. TCRdb reprocessed the 5' RACE reads via MiXCR and lists one record per CDR3 protein. The repertoire consists of 450,000 or so distinct CDR3 sequences, with more than 20% occurring once and the leading ten covering about an eighth. The material sequenced was PBMCs or a T cell subset sorted from them (not recorded which). Source of these receptors: an adult woman who had mild COVID-19 (a few samples of this study predate the infection). Cell type and time point are not known. The CDR3 runs from the conserved cysteine through the conserved F or W. D genes are given only for firm matches. A row's size may be missing; if present it is once, few, many or a size class.

D gene	clone size	J gene	V gene	CDR3 length	CDR3 DNA	CDR3 protein
-	-	TRBJ2-3	TRBV7-9	14	TGTGCCAGCAGCAACCCCGGGACTACAGATACGCAGTATTTT	CASSNPGTTDTQYF
-	few	TRBJ1-1	TRBV12-3/TRBV12-4	13	TGTGCCAGCACCATGGGGGGCCCCACTGAAGCTTTCTTT	CASTMGGPTEAFF
-	-	TRBJ2-1	TRBV19	12	TGTGCCAGCGGGGGAAGGTACAATGAGCAGTTCTTC	CASGGRYNEQFF
TRBD2	few	TRBJ2-2	TRBV11-3	16	TGTGCCAGCAGCCTAAGACTAGCAGCGAACACCGGGGATCTGTTTTTT	CASSLRLAANTGDLFF
TRBD2	-	TRBJ2-5	TRBV9	16	TGTGCCAGCAGCGCGAGGACTAGCGGGGGAAAAGAGACCCAGTACTTC	CASSARTSGGKETQYF
-	few	TRBJ2-2	TRBV7-3	19	TGTGCCAGCAGCTTAATGAGCCCGGCAGCGGGCTTAAGCACCGGGGAGCTGTTTTTT	CASSLMSPAAGLSTGELFF
TRBD2	-	TRBJ2-3	TRBV12-3/TRBV12-4	20	TGTGCCAGCAAGGGACTAACCCAAGACGGGACCGCGACTAGCACAGATACGCAGTATTTT	CASKGLTQDGTATSTDTQYF
-	-	TRBJ2-2	TRBV20-1	16	TGCAGTGCTAGAGGGGCGGACCGCCCAAACACCGGGGAGCTGTTTTTT	CSARGADRPNTGELFF
-	-	TRBJ1-5	TRBV6-1	13	TGTGCCAGCGGGTCGAGACTGAATCAGCCCCAGCATTTT	CASGSRLNQPQHF
TRBD2	-	TRBJ2-3	TRBV3-1	16	TGTGCCAGCAGCCAACTTAGCGGGAGGCCAGGGGATACGCAGTATTTT	CASSQLSGRPGDTQYF
-	-	TRBJ1-2	TRBV21-1	14	TGTGCCAGCAGCAAAGGGAGGGGGGCATGTGGCTACACCTTC	CASSKGRGACGYTF
TRBD1	few	TRBJ2-3	TRBV7-9	18	TGTGCCAGCAGCTTAGGTATCTCGGGACAGGGGAGCCCAGATACGCAGTATTTT	CASSLGISGQGSPDTQYF
TRBD2	-	TRBJ2-5	TRBV13	16	TGTGCCAGCAGCCCCGGACTAGCGGGAGAGCGGGAGACCCAGTACTTC	CASSPGLAGERETQYF
TRBD1	few	TRBJ2-7	TRBV29-1	13	TGCAGCGCACAGACAGGGCCCACCTACGAGCAGTACTTC	CSAQTGPTYEQYF
TRBD2	-	TRBJ2-1	TRBV7-8	15	TGTGCCAGCAGCCCCCGGACTAGCGGGAAGAATGAGCAGTTCTTC	CASSPRTSGKNEQFF
TRBD2	-	TRBJ2-5	TRBV5-1	14	TGCGCCAGCCAACTAGCGGGGGTGCAAGAGACCCAGTACTTC	CASQLAGVQETQYF
-	-	TRBJ1-2	TRBV6-2/TRBV6-3	14	TGTGCCAGCAGATCACAGGGAGTGGCGTATGGCTACACCTTC	CASRSQGVAYGYTF
-	-	TRBJ2-5	TRBV7-2	13	TGTGCCAGCAGCCAAACGTACCAAGAGACCCAGTACTTC	CASSQTYQETQYF
TRBD2	few	TRBJ2-5	TRBV20-1	14	TGCAGTGCTCGTAGCGGGGGGGCCGGGAAGACCCAGTACTTC	CSARSGGAGKTQYF
TRBD2	-	TRBJ2-1	TRBV12-3/TRBV12-4	15	TGTGCCAGCAGTTCGACGACTAGCGCCTACAATGAGCAGTTCTTC	CASSSTTSAYNEQFF
TRBD2	many	TRBJ2-1	TRBV12-3/TRBV12-4	14	TGTGCCAGCAGTCGTTCGGGGGGTTACAATGAGCAGTTCTTC	CASSRSGGYNEQFF
-	few	TRBJ2-3	TRBV14	18	TGTGCCAGCAGCGATCGACTATTTACAGGGATCCGCACAGATACGCAGTATTTT	CASSDRLFTGIRTDTQYF
TRBD2	few	TRBJ2-3	TRBV7-8	15	TGTGCCAGCAGCTTAAGAGCCGGGACTAGCGATACGCAGTATTTT	CASSLRAGTSDTQYF
TRBD1	few	TRBJ2-7	TRBV7-9	14	TGTGCCAGCACCCCCGCAGGGGGACCCTACGAGCAGTACTTC	CASTPAGGPYEQYF
TRBD2	few	TRBJ2-5	TRBV6-5	12	TGTGCCAGCCGGGAGGGCCCAGAGACCCAGTACTTC	CASREGPETQYF
-	few	TRBJ2-7	TRBV13	17	TGTGCCAGCAGCGGACCCTTGGTTGGACGGAGCTCCTACGAGCAGTACTTC	CASSGPLVGRSSYEQYF
-	-	TRBJ2-7	TRBV28	14	TGTGCCAGCAGATTGGGAAGGCCCTCCTACGAGCAGTACTTC	CASRLGRPSYEQYF
-	-	TRBJ1-1	TRBV5-4	14	TGTGCCAGCAGCTTGGTGGGGGCGCAAACTGAAGCTTTCTTT	CASSLVGAQTEAFF
TRBD2	few	TRBJ2-3	TRBV5-1	16	TGCGCCAGCAGCTTGGACCGCGGGGGGGCAGGAGATACGCAGTATTTT	CASSLDRGGAGDTQYF
-	-	TRBJ1-5	TRBV5-1	15	TGCGCCAGCAGCTTGGCCTCGGGCTTCGATCAGCCCCAGCATTTT	CASSLASGFDQPQHF
-	-	TRBJ2-5	TRBV6-5	13	TGTGCCAGACCCGGGACAAAGGAAGAGACCCAGTACTTC	CARPGTKEETQYF
TRBD1	-	TRBJ2-1	TRBV6-2/TRBV6-3	13	TGTGCCAGCAGTTACTCGGACAGGGAAAGGCAGTTCTTC	CASSYSDRERQFF
-	-	TRBJ1-4	TRBV4-2	16	TGTGCCAGCAGCCATATGTATGGGGGAACTAATGAAAAACTGTTTTTT	CASSHMYGGTNEKLFF
-	many	TRBJ1-3	TRBV5-1	15	TGCGCCAGCACCGTCGACGGAAGCTCTGGAAACACCATATATTTT	CASTVDGSSGNTIYF
-	few	TRBJ2-5	TRBV4-1	15	TGCGCCAGCAGCCCCCTGGGTGGGCAGGAAGAGACCCAGTACTTC	CASSPLGGQEETQYF
-	-	TRBJ2-7	TRBV7-9	15	TGTGCCAGCAGCAAATTCGAGACGGAGAACTACGAGCAGTACTTC	CASSKFETENYEQYF
TRBD2	-	TRBJ2-1	TRBV6-2/TRBV6-3	14	TGTGCCAGCAGTCCGGGACTAGCGCTTAATGAGCAGTTCTTC	CASSPGLALNEQFF
-	-	TRBJ2-7	TRBV12-3/TRBV12-4	14	TGTGCCAGCAGTGAGCAGACCGTAAACTACGAGCAGTACTTC	CASSEQTVNYEQYF
TRBD1	-	TRBJ2-2	TRBV20-1	14	TGCAGTGCTAAACAGGGGGCGGTCACCGGGGAGCTGTTTTTT	CSAKQGAVTGELFF
TRBD1	few	TRBJ1-6	TRBV5-1	18	TGCGCCAGCAGCTTAAATTCGGACCGGGACAGCTATAATTCACCCCTCCACTTT	CASSLNSDRDSYNSPLHF
TRBD2	-	TRBJ2-5	TRBV5-1	13	TGCGCCAGCAGACTAGCGGGAGCAGAGACCCAGTACTTC	CASRLAGAETQYF
TRBD2	-	TRBJ2-7	TRBV7-8	16	TGTGCCAGCAGCTTAGAGCGGACTAGCCGTGGCTACGAGCAGTACTTC	CASSLERTSRGYEQYF
-	-	TRBJ1-1	TRBV5-6	13	TGTGCCAGCAGCTTGGGGGCAGTAACTGAAGCTTTCTTT	CASSLGAVTEAFF
-	few	TRBJ2-5	TRBV3-1	12	TGTGCCAGCAGCCAGTACGGAGAGACCCAGTACTTC	CASSQYGETQYF
-	-	TRBJ2-5	TRBV18	14	TGTGCCAGCTCACCGTTAAGGGATGGGGAGACCCAGTACTTC	CASSPLRDGETQYF
-	-	TRBJ2-5	TRBV6-5	13	TGTGCCAGCAGCTCTACAGGGTCGGAGACCCAGTACTTC	CASSSTGSETQYF
-	-	TRBJ1-4	TRBV5-1	16	TGCGCCAGCAGCTTGGAGGGGGGGCTGGGTAATGAAAAACTGTTTTTT	CASSLEGGLGNEKLFF
TRBD2	-	TRBJ2-1	TRBV2	17	TGTGCCAGCAGTGGACTAGCGGGAGGGGATTCCTACAATGAGCAGTTCTTC	CASSGLAGGDSYNEQFF
-	-	TRBJ2-1	TRBV24-1	16	TGTGCCACCAGTGAGGCTAGCGCCAGCTCCTACAATGAGCAGTTCTTC	CATSEASASSYNEQFF
TRBD1	few	TRBJ2-1	TRBV20-1	20	TGCAGTGCTAGAGATATTACTGGGACAGGGGGCGGGTCGAGGGGCAATGAGCAGTTCTTC	CSARDITGTGGGSRGNEQFF
TRBD1	-	TRBJ2-2	TRBV20-1	14	TGCAGTGCCCTGACAGGGGCGAACACCGGGGAGCTGTTTTTT	CSALTGANTGELFF
-	-	TRBJ2-1	TRBV5-1	14	TGCGCCAGCAGCTTGGCGAACAGGTACAATGAGCAGTTCTTC	CASSLANRYNEQFF
-	medium-sized	TRBJ1-1	TRBV11-1	15	TGTGCCAGCAGCTTAGGACGTCAGAGGGGAACTGAAGCTTTCTTT	CASSLGRQRGTEAFF
-	many	TRBJ2-1	TRBV6-4	16	TGTGCCAGCAGTGACTCGGCCAAGGGGGGGTACAATGAGCAGTTCTTC	CASSDSAKGGYNEQFF
-	-	TRBJ2-4	TRBV19	13	TGTGCCAGTAGTATCGGGGAGAGGAGAGTCCAGTACTTC	CASSIGERRVQYF